Presented here are 14 T cell receptor beta chains from one specimen sequenced in a study of T cells in Graves' hyperthyroidism and ophthalmopathy. Amplified TCR beta CDR3 regions derived from RNA transcripts. Initially, a first-round RT-PCR of the TCR CDR3 employed the HTBI primer set. Each CDR3 protein gets one entry after TCRdb re-called the multiplex PCR reads with MiXCR. The sample has about 570,000 distinct CDR3 sequences, 46% seen once. Sequencing used peripheral blood or thyroid tissue (not recorded which). The receptor source for this set is an adult woman with Graves' disease, either hyperthyroidism or ophthalmopathy (not recorded which).

This clonotype was observed at least ten times. This rearrangement joins TRBV6-1 to TRBJ1-6; D is undetermined. There are 14 residues in the CDR3. Germline loops: CDR1 MNHNS, CDR2 SASEGT. V lost 6 bases and J 9 bases, leaving 15 bases between the germline ends. The CDR3 bases are TGTGCCAGCAGAGGACCAGTCCCCGGTTCACCCCTCCACTTT. Translated: CASRGPVPGSPLHF.

The chain has TRBV25-1 and TRBJ1-1; D may be TRBD1 (6 bases). The germline V gene encodes CDR1 MGHDK and CDR2 SYGVNS. The CDR3 is made up of 15 amino acids. Trimming removed 4 bases at V and 1 base at J, with 13 bases between. The CDR3 region is CASSGLGGTNTEAFF. The DNA for the CDR3 is TGTGCCAGCAGTGGTCTAGGGGGGACGAACACTGAAGCTTTCTTT. Full variable domain (remainder filled in from reference TRBV25-1 and TRBJ1-1): EADIYQTPRYLVIGTGKKITLECSQTMGHDKMYWYQQDPGMELHLIHYSYGVNSTEKGDLSSESTVSRIRTEHFPLTLESARPSHTSQYLCASSGLGGTNTEAFFGQGTRLTVV.

J is TRBJ2-1 and V is TRBV10-3; no firm D call. CDR3 length: 12 residues. V shed 2 bases and J shed 4 bases, with 3 bases lying between them. CDR1 is ENHRY, CDR2 SYGVKD, per germline. DNA for the CDR3: TGTGCCATCAGTGAGGAATACAATGAGCAGTTCTTC. This translates into CAISEEYNEQFF.

The V call is TRBV20-1, the J call TRBJ2-2, with 7 bases lining up with TRBD1. The V gene end was trimmed by 5 bases and the J gene end by 8 bases; junction bases not matched to a gene: 2. The CDR3 extends over 11 amino acids. Germline V gene sequence: CDR1 DFQATT, CDR2 SNEGSKA (reference sequence). In nucleotides, the CDR3 is TGCAGTGCTTCGGGACAGGGGGAGCTGTTTTTT. It is translated as CSASGQGELFF.

The sample holds many counts of this clonotype. The J gene is TRBJ2-2, the V gene TRBV20-1, with 12 bases fitting TRBD2. V shed 7 bases, J shed 3 bases, and the junction held 3 bases outside the gene matches. This CDR3 contains 14 residues. Germline loops: CDR1 DFQATT, CDR2 SNEGSKA (reference sequence). The CDR3 DNA sequence: TGCAGTGTTCGGACTAGCGGGGACACCGGGGAGCTGTTTTTT. Translated, it gives CSVRTSGDTGELFF.

This clonotype was recorded many times. The chain recombines TRBV24-1 with TRBJ2-7; maybe TRBD2 (6 bases). CDR3 length: 14 residues. V was shortened by 3 bases and J by 1 base, with 9 bases between the two germline ends. Germline V lookup: CDR1 KGHDR, CDR2 SFDVKD. The CDR3 loop reads CATSDTGTSYEQYF. In DNA form, the CDR3 reads TGTGCCACCAGTGATACCGGGACTTCCTACGAGCAGTACTTC.

Turning to this clonotype: At one boundary the junction diverges from the germline segment, which might be a read error. The chain joins TRBV6-5 to TRBJ1-4, with D uncertain. Looked up from germline, CDR1 is MNHEY and CDR2 is SVGAGI. The CDR3 is 15 amino acids. CDR3 loop: CASGYSSTAEERLFF. DNA of the CDR3: TGTGCCAGCGGTTACTCCTCAACAGCTGAGGAGAGGCTGTTTTTT.

About this clonotype itself: One end of the junction fails to match germline, which may point to a read error. The chain uses TRBV7-6 and TRBJ2-7; the D is unclear. Germline lookup yields CDR1 SGHVS and CDR2 FNYEAQ. The CDR3 is 13 amino acids. The CDR3 loop reads CTSSALTGHEQYF. Written as DNA, the CDR3 is TGTACCAGCAGCGCTCTCACGGGCCACGAGCAGTACTTC.

At least ten counts were recorded for this clonotype. Here the CDR3 DNA reads TGTGCCAGCAGCCAAGATCTGGGTAGAGGCTACACCTTC. Protein: CASSQDLGRGYTF. The chain employs TRBV3-1 and TRBJ1-2; no clear D gene. The germline V gene encodes CDR1 LGHDT and CDR2 YNNKEL (reference sequence). This CDR3 comprises 13 residues. With 0 bases removed from V and 8 bases from J, the gap between germline ends came to 10 bases.

This clonotype came up many times. The chain carries TRBV7-2 and TRBJ2-7; D is perhaps TRBD2 (7 bases). CDR1 and CDR2 from the germline V gene are SGHTA and FQGNSA. CDR3 length: 17 amino acids. V lost 5 bases and J 3 bases, leaving 23 bases between the germline ends. CDR3 nucleotide sequence: TGTGCCAGCAGCGAAACGGGGGGCAGGGGCGTATACTACGAGCAGTACTTC. Translated, it gives CASSETGGRGVYYEQYF.

The sample holds many counts of this clonotype. The chain is built from TRBV6-1 and TRBJ1-1; possible D gene TRBD1, 5 bases. In germline, CDR1 is MNHNS, CDR2 SASEGT. There are 13 residues in the CDR3. V was clipped by 7 bases and J by 0 bases, with 9 bases between them. CDR3 sequence reads: CASMGEMNTEAFF. Here the CDR3 DNA reads TGTGCCAGCATGGGGGAAATGAACACTGAAGCTTTCTTT.

This clonotype was seen only once. The genes are TRBV9 and TRBJ2-2; possibly TRBD2 for D (6 bases). The V and J ends lost 0 bases and 4 bases respectively, with 19 bases between them. CDR1 is SGDLS, CDR2 YYNGEE, per germline. The CDR3 is 18 amino acids. The CDR3 spells CASSVDAKGRSSTGELFF. DNA of the CDR3: TGTGCCAGCAGCGTAGACGCTAAGGGGAGGTCAAGCACCGGGGAGCTGTTTTTT.

As regards this clonotype: No conserved phenylalanine or tryptophan ends this CDR3, so it is likely a read error. This chain uses TRBV12-3 or TRBV12-4 with TRBJ2-7; D unclear. This CDR3 spans 12 amino acids. CDR3 nucleotide sequence: TGTGCCTGCAGCCGTGGCCGGGACGAGCAGTACCTC. It encodes CACSRGRDEQYL.

V gene TRBV6-5 combines with J gene TRBJ1-1; 11 bases agree with TRBD1. This CDR3 is built from 13 residues. Per the germline V gene, CDR1 is MNHEY and CDR2 is SVGAGI. V shed 0 bases and J 10 bases; nucleotides not matched to a gene: 1. The CDR3 region is CASSYSGTGGAFF. The CDR3 region has the DNA TGTGCCAGCAGTTACTCCGGGACAGGGGGAGCTTTCTTT.